A selection of T cell receptor beta chains follows, all from one sample in a study of regulatory T cells in long-lasting Graves disease. A single record per CDR3 protein comes from TCRdb applying MiXCR to the multiplex PCR reads. The sample carries about 540,000 distinct CDR3 sequences, approximately 13% recorded once. This same sample was also taken into another study, of T cells in Graves' hyperthyroidism and ophthalmopathy.

Sequencing was performed on peripheral blood mononuclear cells (PBMCs), taken at new diagnosis, from a patient treated with antithyroid drugs. These receptors were taken from a man aged 25 to 40 with Graves disease. CDR3s include the opening cysteine and the closing phenylalanine or tryptophan. The D gene is left open where the match is weak. Expanded clones are given a class, and other clones once, few, many or no size at all.

j_call clone_size d_call v_call cdr3_aa cdr3_nt
TRBJ2-1 few TRBD2 TRBV2 CASHGLARNNEQFF TGTGCCAGTCATGGACTAGCGCGAAACAATGAGCAGTTCTTC
TRBJ2-5 few - TRBV7-9 CASSLGGRAETQYF TGTGCCAGCAGCTTAGGTGGGCGCGCAGAGACCCAGTACTTC
TRBJ2-3 few TRBD1 TRBV5-6 CASSGTDRTTDTQYF TGTGCCAGCAGCGGGACGGACAGGACCACAGATACGCAGTATTTT
TRBJ2-3 many - TRBV12-3/TRBV12-4 CASRSFGGQSTDTQYF TGTGCCAGCAGGTCATTTGGGGGCCAGAGCACAGATACGCAGTATTTT
TRBJ2-7 - TRBD2 TRBV7-2 CASSSTSASGYEQYF TGTGCCAGCAGCAGTACTAGCGCCAGTGGCTACGAGCAGTACTTC
TRBJ2-3 many - TRBV7-8 CASSFRLSPTSTDTQYF TGTGCCAGCAGCTTCCGGCTCTCCCCTACTAGCACAGATACGCAGTATTTT
TRBJ2-7 many - TRBV7-9 CASSSGQRYEQYF TGTGCCAGCAGCTCCGGACAGCGCTACGAGCAGTACTTC
TRBJ2-7 few - TRBV20-1 CSATGTQAYEQYF TGCAGTGCTACGGGGACCCAGGCCTACGAGCAGTACTTC
TRBJ1-6 many TRBD1 TRBV7-2 CASSLGQGAPNSPLHF TGTGCCAGCAGCCTTGGACAGGGCGCCCCTAATTCACCCCTCCACTTT
TRBJ2-5 - - TRBV20-1 CSADSPSGRGPRETQYF TGCAGTGCCGATAGCCCCTCCGGGCGGGGTCCACGGGAGACCCAGTACTTC
TRBJ2-7 many TRBD1 TRBV20-1 CSARDRGGYEQYF TGCAGTGCTAGGGACAGGGGAGGATACGAGCAGTACTTC
TRBJ2-7 many - TRBV2 CASSEGSPWSPPSYEQYF TGTGCCAGCAGTGAAGGTTCCCCCTGGAGCCCCCCCTCCTACGAGCAGTACTTC
TRBJ2-7 - - TRBV5-1 CASRGGTGSSYEQYF TGCGCCAGCAGAGGGGGAACAGGGAGCTCCTACGAGCAGTACTTC
TRBJ1-2 - - TRBV12-3/TRBV12-4 CASRPQGLAGYGYTF TGTGCCAGCAGACCCCAAGGCCTAGCTGGCTATGGCTACACCTTC
TRBJ2-1 few TRBD2 TRBV10-2 CASSEAGGGRWEQFF TGCGCCAGCAGCGAAGCGGGAGGCGGCAGATGGGAGCAGTTCTTC
TRBJ2-1 few - TRBV6-2/TRBV6-3 CASSYRTSVGHNEQFF TGTGCCAGCAGTTACCGAACTAGTGTGGGCCACAATGAGCAGTTCTTC
TRBJ1-5 many - TRBV6-1 CASSDRLSNQPQHF TGTGCCAGCAGTGACAGATTAAGCAATCAGCCCCAGCATTTT
TRBJ1-1 many TRBD1 TRBV5-1 CASSSNQGGVNTEAFF TGCGCCAGCAGCTCTAATCAGGGGGGAGTAAACACTGAAGCTTTCTTT
TRBJ2-1 many TRBD2 TRBV28 CASSFEPGTSGSEPYNEQFF TGTGCCAGCAGTTTTGAACCCGGGACTAGCGGGAGTGAACCCTACAATGAGCAGTTCTTC
TRBJ2-1 - TRBD2 TRBV12-3/TRBV12-4 CASRQGLAGTSYNEQFF TGTGCCAGCAGGCAGGGACTAGCGGGTACCTCCTACAATGAGCAGTTCTTC
TRBJ2-2 many - TRBV2 CASSEEGGGVAGELFF TGTGCCAGCAGTGAAGAAGGAGGGGGCGTCGCCGGGGAGCTGTTTTTT
TRBJ1-2 few TRBD1 TRBV29-1 CSVWDRGRLYYGYTF TGCAGCGTTTGGGACAGGGGGCGCCTTTACTATGGCTACACCTTC
TRBJ2-7 many - TRBV18 CASSPRADHYEQYF TGTGCCAGCTCCCCACGAGCGGACCACTACGAGCAGTACTTC
TRBJ1-4 few TRBD1 TRBV6-2/TRBV6-3 CASRHATGRKEKLFF TGTGCCAGCAGACACGCGACAGGGAGGAAGGAAAAACTGTTTTTT
TRBJ2-7 many - TRBV12-3/TRBV12-4 CASRGPGTYEQYF TGTGCCAGCAGGGGACCCGGGACCTACGAGCAGTACTTC
TRBJ2-3 many - TRBV7-9 CASKTGDTQYF TGTGCCAGCAAAACAGGAGATACGCAGTATTTT
TRBJ1-1 many - TRBV2 CASILKGGHTEAFF TGTGCCAGCATCCTTAAGGGGGGACACACTGAAGCTTTCTTT
TRBJ2-1 many TRBD2 TRBV10-1 CASSPHGGDEQFF TGCGCCAGCAGCCCTCACGGGGGGGATGAGCAGTTCTTC
TRBJ2-2 many - TRBV2 CASSGQGNTGELFF TGTGCCAGCAGTGGGCAGGGAAACACCGGGGAGCTGTTTTTT
TRBJ1-1 many - TRBV11-2 CASSLVRGRNTEAFF TGTGCCAGCAGCTTAGTGAGGGGGAGGAACACTGAAGCTTTCTTT
TRBJ2-7 many TRBD2 TRBV7-8 CASASRMGTSRDEQYF TGTGCCAGCGCCTCTCGGATGGGGACTAGCCGGGACGAGCAGTACTTC
TRBJ2-1 - TRBD1 TRBV11-2 CASSQDRVSYNEQFF TGTGCCAGCAGCCAAGACAGGGTTTCCTACAATGAGCAGTTCTTC
TRBJ1-1 many - TRBV12-3/TRBV12-4 CASSVSLMMNTEAFF TGTGCCAGCAGTGTAAGTCTGATGATGAACACTGAAGCTTTCTTT
TRBJ2-5 many - TRBV20-1 CSGGLQETQYF TGCAGCGGGGGCCTTCAAGAGACCCAGTACTTC
TRBJ2-5 few - TRBV6-2/TRBV6-3 CASIGGGGSDQETQYF TGTGCCAGCATTGGGGGAGGTGGGTCGGACCAAGAGACCCAGTACTTC
TRBJ2-2 many TRBD2 TRBV6-1 CASSEILAGGTGELFF TGTGCCAGCAGTGAAATACTAGCGGGGGGCACCGGGGAGCTGTTTTTT
TRBJ2-7 many TRBD1 TRBV12-3/TRBV12-4 CASSFGTGRMDYEQYF TGTGCCAGCAGTTTCGGGACAGGTCGAATGGACTACGAGCAGTACTTC
TRBJ1-2 many - TRBV6-2/TRBV6-3 CASSRANYGYTF TGTGCCAGCAGTCGGGCTAACTATGGCTACACCTTC
TRBJ2-2 many - TRBV5-1 CASSSGTQNTGELFF TGCGCCAGCAGCTCCGGGACCCAGAACACCGGGGAGCTGTTTTTT
TRBJ2-3 few - TRBV11-2 CVSSGAGAGAIDTQYF TGTGTCAGCAGCGGTGCGGGGGCGGGAGCCATAGATACGCAGTATTTT
TRBJ1-6 - - TRBV3-1 CASSQYTGNSPLHF TGTGCCAGCAGCCAATATACAGGCAATTCACCCCTCCACTTT
TRBJ2-1 - TRBD1 TRBV24-1 CATSIDTGASSYNEQFF TGTGCCACCAGCATAGATACAGGGGCCAGCTCCTACAATGAGCAGTTCTTC
TRBJ2-5 few TRBD1 TRBV25-1 CASSLQGAQETQYF TGTGCCAGCAGTTTACAGGGGGCCCAAGAGACCCAGTACTTC
TRBJ2-2 - TRBD1 TRBV3-1 CASSQLNRGDTGELFF TGTGCCAGCAGCCAACTGAACAGGGGGGACACCGGGGAGCTGTTTTTT
TRBJ1-1 many - TRBV5-5 CASSLLGGTEAFF TGTGCCAGCAGCTTGCTCGGCGGGACTGAAGCTTTCTTT
TRBJ2-2 many - TRBV12-3/TRBV12-4 CASSFRGELFF TGTGCCAGCAGTTTTAGGGGGGAGCTGTTTTTT
TRBJ1-1 many - TRBV5-1 CASMVGRGTFF -
TRBJ2-7 many TRBD2 TRBV12-3/TRBV12-4 CASSSGLANYEQYF TGTGCCAGCAGTTCGGGACTAGCGAATTACGAGCAGTACTTC
TRBJ2-6 - - TRBV6-1 CASAAGAPSGANVLTF TGTGCCAGCGCCGCGGGGGCCCCATCTGGGGCCAACGTCCTGACTTTC
TRBJ2-1 many - TRBV12-3/TRBV12-4 CASSLGNEQFF TGTGCCAGCAGCTTAGGAAATGAGCAGTTCTTC
TRBJ2-5 many - TRBV20-1 CSAPWLETQYF TGCAGTGCGCCCTGGCTGGAGACCCAGTACTTC
TRBJ2-7 many TRBD1 TRBV2 CASNSDRASSYEQYF TGTGCCAGCAACTCGGACAGGGCGAGCTCCTACGAGCAGTACTTC
TRBJ2-2 many TRBD2 TRBV12-3/TRBV12-4 CASSPTSGSWSGELFF TGTGCCAGCAGTCCTACTAGCGGGAGTTGGTCCGGGGAGCTGTTTTTT
TRBJ2-1 many TRBD2 TRBV6-1 CASTGGESGNEQFF TGTGCCAGCACCGGGGGGGAGAGTGGCAATGAGCAGTTCTTC
TRBJ2-1 many - TRBV5-5 CASSLVSGERNEQFF TGTGCCAGCAGCTTGGTTTCAGGGGAGCGCAATGAGCAGTTCTTC
TRBJ2-4 - TRBD1 TRBV19 CASSISTSGGNIQYF TGTGCCAGTAGTATAAGCACATCAGGGGGAAACATTCAGTACTTC
TRBJ2-1 many - TRBV2 CASSEIQGPFF TGTGCCAGCAGTGAAATCCAGGGGCCGTTCTTC
TRBJ2-7 many TRBD2 TRBV11-2 CASSNRLAGGYEQYF TGTGCCAGCAGCAACCGACTAGCGGGAGGCTACGAGCAGTACTTC
TRBJ1-2 many - TRBV5-6 CASSSVDTRYGYTF TGTGCCAGCAGCTCTGTCGACACACGCTATGGCTACACCTTC
TRBJ2-6 many TRBD1 TRBV11-2 CASSSIQGALGANVLTF TGTGCCAGCAGCTCAATACAGGGGGCGCTAGGGGCCAACGTCCTGACTTTC